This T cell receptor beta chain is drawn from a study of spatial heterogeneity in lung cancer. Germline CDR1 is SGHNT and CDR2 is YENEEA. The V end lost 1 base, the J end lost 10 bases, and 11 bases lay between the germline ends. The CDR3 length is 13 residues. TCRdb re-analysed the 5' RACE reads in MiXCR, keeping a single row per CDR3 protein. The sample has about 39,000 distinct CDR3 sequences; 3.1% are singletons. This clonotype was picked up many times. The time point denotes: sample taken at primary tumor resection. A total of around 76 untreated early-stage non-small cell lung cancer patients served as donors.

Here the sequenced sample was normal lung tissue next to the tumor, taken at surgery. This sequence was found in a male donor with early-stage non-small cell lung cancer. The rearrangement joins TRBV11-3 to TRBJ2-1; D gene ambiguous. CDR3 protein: CASSLGSGREQFF. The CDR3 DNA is TGTGCCAGCAGCTTAGGGTCAGGCAGAGAGCAGTTCTTC. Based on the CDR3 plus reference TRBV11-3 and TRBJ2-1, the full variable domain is EAGVVQSPRYKIIEKKQPVAFWCNPISGHNTLYWYLQNLGQGPELLIRYENEEAVDDSQLPKDRFSAERLKGVDSTLKIQPAELGDSAVYLCASSLGSGREQFFGPGTRLTVL.